This T cell receptor beta chain was captured in a study of cytomegalovirus exposure and HLA in healthy donors. Study observations and caveats: Later on, an analysis found that several of the most significant clusters appeared to be linked to common viral pathogens, which included parvovirus B19. Immune exposure was documented only through CMV serostatus. Segments of the TCR beta V type were, in most cases, productive about 87% or about 30% of the time in an earlier analysis.

Use of 60 Vbeta and 13 Jbeta primers characterized the PCR. Repertoires were generated with immunoSEQ multiplex PCR, while TCRdb's copy carries only in-frame clones and drops some. The sample records roughly 120,000 clones, over 60% being singletons. A note on this clone: Its antigen is still unknown.

CDR3 size: 18 residues. Germline V lookup: CDR1 SGHRS, CDR2 YFSETQ. V gave up 2 bases and J gave up 4 bases; unmatched junction bases: 16. This chain uses TRBV5-1 with TRBJ2-3; 7 positions match TRBD2. Sequencing used PBMCs. The sequence was collected from a human donor in good health. CDR3 in amino acids: CASSFANVGAGVADTQYF. In nucleotides, the CDR3 is TGCGCCAGCAGCTTTGCCAACGTCGGGGCGGGAGTGGCAGATACGCAGTATTTT.